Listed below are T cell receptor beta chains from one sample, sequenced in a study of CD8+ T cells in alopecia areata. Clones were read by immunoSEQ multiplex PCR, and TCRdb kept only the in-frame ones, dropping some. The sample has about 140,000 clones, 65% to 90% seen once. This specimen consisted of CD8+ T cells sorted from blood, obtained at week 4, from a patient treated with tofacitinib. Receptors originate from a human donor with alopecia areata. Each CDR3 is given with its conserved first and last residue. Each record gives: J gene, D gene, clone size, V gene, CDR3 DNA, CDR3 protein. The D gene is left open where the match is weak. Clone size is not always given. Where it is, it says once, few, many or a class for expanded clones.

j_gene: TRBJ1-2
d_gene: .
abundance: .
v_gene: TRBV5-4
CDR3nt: TGTGCCAGCAGCTTCGGGTCCAACTATGGCTACACCTTC
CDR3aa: CASSFGSNYGYTF

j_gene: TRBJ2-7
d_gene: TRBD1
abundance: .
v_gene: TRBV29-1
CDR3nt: TGCAGCGTTGTGGGGACAGGGCTCTACGAGCAGTACTTC
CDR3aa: CSVVGTGLYEQYF

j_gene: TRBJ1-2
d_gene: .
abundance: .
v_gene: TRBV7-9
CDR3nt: TGTGCCAGCAGCCTCGAGGGGGGCCGCTATGGCTACACCTTC
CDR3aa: CASSLEGGRYGYTF

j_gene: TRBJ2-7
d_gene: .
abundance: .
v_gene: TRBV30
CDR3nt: TGTGCCTGGAGCCCGCAGGGATACGAGCAGTACTTC
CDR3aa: CAWSPQGYEQYF

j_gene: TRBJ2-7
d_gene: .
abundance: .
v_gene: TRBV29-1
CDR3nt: TGCAGCGTTTATCTTGGACAAGCCTACGAGCAGTACTTC
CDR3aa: CSVYLGQAYEQYF

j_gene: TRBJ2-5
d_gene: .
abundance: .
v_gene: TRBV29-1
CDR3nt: TGCAGCGTTTGTGCGTCAGGGGCCGAGACCCAGTACTTC
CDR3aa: CSVCASGAETQYF

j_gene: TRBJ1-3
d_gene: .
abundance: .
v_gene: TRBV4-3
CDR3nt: TGCGCCAGCAGCCAAGGAGCCTACTCTGGAAACACCATATATTTT
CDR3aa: CASSQGAYSGNTIYF

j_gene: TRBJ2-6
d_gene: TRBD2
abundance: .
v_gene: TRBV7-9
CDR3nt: TGTGCCAGCAGCAAGGGAGGGAGCTCTGGGGCCAACGTCCTGACTTTC
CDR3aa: CASSKGGSSGANVLTF

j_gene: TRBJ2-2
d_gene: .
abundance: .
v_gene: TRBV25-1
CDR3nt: TGTGCCAGCAGTGGGGGCATTAATTTCGGGGAGCTGTTTTTT
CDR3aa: CASSGGINFGELFF

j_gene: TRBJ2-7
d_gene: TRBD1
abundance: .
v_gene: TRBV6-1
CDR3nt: TGTGCCAGCAGTACTCGACAGGGTAGTCGCTACGAGCAGTACTTC
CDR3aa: CASSTRQGSRYEQYF

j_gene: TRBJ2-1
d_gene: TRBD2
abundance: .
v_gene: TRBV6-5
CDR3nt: TGTGCCAGCAGTTATCCGACTAGCGGGGGGCTCAATGAGCAGTTCTTC
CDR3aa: CASSYPTSGGLNEQFF

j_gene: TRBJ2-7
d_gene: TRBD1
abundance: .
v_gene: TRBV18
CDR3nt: TGTGCCAGCTCACCACCGACAGGGGCGAGCTCCTACGAGCAGTACTTC
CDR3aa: CASSPPTGASSYEQYF

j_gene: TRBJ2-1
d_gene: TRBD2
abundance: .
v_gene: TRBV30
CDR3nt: TGTGCCTGGAGTGTACTAGCGGGGGGGCCCTACAATGAGCAGTTCTTC
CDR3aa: CAWSVLAGGPYNEQFF

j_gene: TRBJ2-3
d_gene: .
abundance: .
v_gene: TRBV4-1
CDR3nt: TGCGCCAGCAAGGGGCTAGATACGCAGTATTTT
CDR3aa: CASKGLDTQYF

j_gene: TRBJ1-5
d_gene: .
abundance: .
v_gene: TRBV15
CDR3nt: TGTGCCACCAGCAGAGATATGGGGTTAAATCAGCCCCAGCATTTT
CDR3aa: CATSRDMGLNQPQHF

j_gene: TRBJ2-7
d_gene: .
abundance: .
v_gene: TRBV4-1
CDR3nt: TGCGCCAGCAGCCAAGATCGACTGGGCTCCTACGAGCAGTACTTC
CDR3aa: CASSQDRLGSYEQYF

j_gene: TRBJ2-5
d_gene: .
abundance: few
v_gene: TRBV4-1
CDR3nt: TGCGCCAGCAGCCAAGCTGGACGATTGTACCAAGAGACCCAGTACTTC
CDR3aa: CASSQAGRLYQETQYF

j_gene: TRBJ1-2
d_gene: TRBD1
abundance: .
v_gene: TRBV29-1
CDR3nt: TGCAGCGTTCGGGACAGGGGTACCTATGGCTACACCTTC
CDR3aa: CSVRDRGTYGYTF

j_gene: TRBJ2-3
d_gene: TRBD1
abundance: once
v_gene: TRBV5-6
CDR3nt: TGTGCCAGCAGCAGCACCCGACAGGGGAGCACAGATACGCAGTATTTT
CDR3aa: CASSSTRQGSTDTQYF

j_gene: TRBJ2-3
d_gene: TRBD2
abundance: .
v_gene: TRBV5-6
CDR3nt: TGTGCCAGCAGCCAAAGCCTAGCGGGGGGGCCAGATACGCAGTATTTT
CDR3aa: CASSQSLAGGPDTQYF

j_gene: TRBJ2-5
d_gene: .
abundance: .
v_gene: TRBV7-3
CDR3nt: TGTGCCAGCAGCTTAACCGGGGGCACGGAGACCCAGTACTTC
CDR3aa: CASSLTGGTETQYF

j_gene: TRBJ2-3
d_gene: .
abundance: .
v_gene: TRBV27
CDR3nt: TGTGCCAGCTCTTTCGGGAGCACAGATACGCAGTATTTT
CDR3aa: CASSFGSTDTQYF

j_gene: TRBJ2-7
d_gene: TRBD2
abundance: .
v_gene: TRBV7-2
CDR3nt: TGTGCCAGCAGCTTAGGTAGCGGGGGAGTCTCCTACGAGCAGTACTTC
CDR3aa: CASSLGSGGVSYEQYF

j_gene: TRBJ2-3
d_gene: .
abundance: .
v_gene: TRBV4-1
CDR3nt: TGCGCCAGCAGCCAAGTTGTTACCGATACGCAGTATTTT
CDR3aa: CASSQVVTDTQYF

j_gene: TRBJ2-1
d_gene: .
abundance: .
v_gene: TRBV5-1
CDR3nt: TGCGCCAGCAGCTTGGAGGGGAGCTCCTACAATGAGCAGTTCTTC
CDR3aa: CASSLEGSSYNEQFF

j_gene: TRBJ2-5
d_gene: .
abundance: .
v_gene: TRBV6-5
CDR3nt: TGTGCCAGCAGTTCAACGACGGGGGGCCCAGAGACCCAGTACTTC
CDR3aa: CASSSTTGGPETQYF

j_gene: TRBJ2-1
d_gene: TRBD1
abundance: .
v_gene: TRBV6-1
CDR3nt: TGTGCCAGCAGTGCCCCGACAGGGTACAATGAGCAGTTCTTC
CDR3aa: CASSAPTGYNEQFF

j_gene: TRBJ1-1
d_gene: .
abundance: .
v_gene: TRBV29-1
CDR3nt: TGCAGCGTTGTCGCAGGGAACACTGAAGCTTTCTTT
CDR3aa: CSVVAGNTEAFF

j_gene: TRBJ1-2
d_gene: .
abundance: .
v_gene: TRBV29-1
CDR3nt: TGCAGCGTTAAAGGGACCAACTATGGCTACACCTTC
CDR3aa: CSVKGTNYGYTF

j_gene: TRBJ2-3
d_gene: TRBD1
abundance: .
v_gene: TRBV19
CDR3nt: TGTGCCAGTAGTTCCGGACAGGGGCCTTTGGAAGATACGCAGTATTTT
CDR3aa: CASSSGQGPLEDTQYF

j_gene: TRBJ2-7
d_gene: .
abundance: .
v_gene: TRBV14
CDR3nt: TGTGCCAGCAGCCGGCAGACAAGCTCCTACGAGCAGTACTTC
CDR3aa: CASSRQTSSYEQYF

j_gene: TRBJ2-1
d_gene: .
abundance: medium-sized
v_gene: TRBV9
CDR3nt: TGTGCCAGCAGCCCATTCGGGGGAAATTCCTACAATGAGCAGTTCTTC
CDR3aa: CASSPFGGNSYNEQFF

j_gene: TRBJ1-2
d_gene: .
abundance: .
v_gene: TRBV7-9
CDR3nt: TGTGCCAGCAGCTTGGGCCTTTATGGCTACACCTTC
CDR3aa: CASSLGLYGYTF

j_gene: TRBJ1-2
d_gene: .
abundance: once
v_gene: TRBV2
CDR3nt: TGTGCCAGCAGACCGACCCGGGACCCCAAGAGAGGCTACACCTTC
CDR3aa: CASRPTRDPKRGYTF

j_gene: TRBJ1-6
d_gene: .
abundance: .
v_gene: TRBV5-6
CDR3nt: TGTGCCAGCAGCTTGCCACAGCGTTCACCCCTCCACTTT
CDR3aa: CASSLPQRSPLHF

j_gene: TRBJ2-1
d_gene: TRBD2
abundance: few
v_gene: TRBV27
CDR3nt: TGTGCCAGCAGTCCGCAAGCGGGGGGCCGCTACAATGAGCAGTTCTTC
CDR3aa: CASSPQAGGRYNEQFF